Described below is a single TCR beta chain sequence and its context. The antigen is not known. This sample was included in a study of T-cell reconstitution after alpha-beta-depleted transplantation in children. Regarding the study as a whole: About two months after transplant, alpha-beta T cells reportedly came from several hundred expanded graft clones. Once a year had passed after transplant, T-cell counts and diversity came mostly from newly produced T cells. Surviving recipient T cells and thymic progenitors accounted for the high day-60 TCRbeta diversity observed in some patients.

The J segment lost 4 bases and the V segment lost 2 bases, leaving 7 bases of the junction unmatched. The CDR3 covers 16 residues. The germline V gene encodes CDR1 LGHDT and CDR2 YNNKEL (reference sequence). Unique molecular identifiers were incorporated during preparation of the TCRbeta library. TCRdb redid the calling of the PCR reads with MiXCR, one entry per CDR3 protein. Found here are around 420,000 distinct CDR3 sequences, around 15% of them singletons; the top ten hold 25% to 30%. The sequencing here drew on PBMCs, mostly from graft donor cells, taken 360 days after TCRalphabeta/CD19-depleted stem cell transplant. The source of this sequence is a boy in the first two years of life who had a stem cell transplant for Wiskott-Aldrich syndrome, so the T cells may come from the graft donor. The chain links TRBV3-1 to TRBJ2-2, with TRBD2 identical over 7 bases. In DNA, the CDR3 is TGTGCCAGCAGCCAATTTTCTAGCGGACTCACCGGGGAGCTGTTTTTT. Translated, it gives CASSQFSSGLTGELFF.